Listed below are T cell receptor beta chains from one sample, sequenced in a study of tumor-infiltrating lymphocytes in localized non-small cell lung cancer. Measured with immunoSEQ multiplex PCR; TCRdb has only the in-frame clones, and not every one. The sample contains approximately 10,000 clones, about 79% of which appear only once. Sequencing used uninvolved lung tissue not adjacent to the tumor. These receptors came from a human donor with non-small cell lung cancer. CDR3s include the opening cysteine and the closing phenylalanine or tryptophan. Fields, in order: V gene, D gene, J gene, clone size, CDR3 protein, CDR3 DNA. The D gene is left open where the match is weak. Expanded clones get a size class; other rows say once, few or many, or leave the size out.

>TRBV4-1|TRBD2|TRBJ2-3|NA
CASSQDPLAGGLETDTQYF
TGCGCCAGCAGCCAAGATCCCCTAGCGGGAGGGCTAGAAACAGATACGCAGTATTTT
>TRBV28|NA|TRBJ1-1|NA
CAAGQVGTEAFF
TGTGCCGCAGGGCAGGTAGGGACTGAAGCTTTCTTT
>TRBV11-2|TRBD1|TRBJ1-2|NA
CASSFGQADRGYTF
TGTGCCAGCAGTTTTGGACAGGCCGATCGGGGCTACACCTTC
>TRBV5-8|TRBD2|TRBJ2-7|NA
CASSLVWAAGELSGAYEQYF
TGTGCCAGCAGCTTGGTTTGGGCAGCGGGAGAGCTCTCCGGGGCCTACGAGCAGTACTTC
>TRBV7-6|NA|TRBJ1-1|NA
CASSPTRGAGTEAFF
TGTGCCAGCAGTCCCACCCGGGGGGCAGGTACTGAAGCTTTCTTT
>TRBV11-2|NA|TRBJ1-2|NA
CASSSDIQGYGYTF
TGTGCCAGCAGCTCGGATATACAGGGCTATGGCTACACCTTC
>TRBV10-3|NA|TRBJ1-5|few
CAISLDGDNQPQHF
TGTGCCATCAGTTTGGACGGGGACAATCAGCCCCAGCATTTT
>TRBV5-4|NA|TRBJ2-1|NA
CASSLASKLNEQFF
TGTGCCAGCAGCTTGGCTAGCAAGCTCAATGAGCAGTTCTTC
>TRBV5-4|NA|TRBJ2-7|NA
CASSLRTSEQYF
TGTGCCAGCAGCTTGAGGACCAGCGAGCAGTACTTC
>TRBV7-7|TRBD2|TRBJ2-5|few
CASSLGSGRETQYF
TGTGCTAGCAGCTTGGGTAGCGGGAGGGAGACCCAGTACTTC
>TRBV20-1|NA|TRBJ2-1|NA
CSANLLNEQFF
TGCAGTGCTAATCTCCTCAATGAGCAGTTCTTC
>TRBV14|TRBD2|TRBJ2-2|NA
CASSTTGLALNTGELFF
TGTGCCAGCAGCACGACCGGACTAGCCCTCAACACCGGGGAGCTGTTTTTT
>TRBV5-5|TRBD1|TRBJ2-7|NA
CASSFFRTGNEQYF
TGTGCCAGCAGCTTCTTTCGGACAGGGAACGAGCAGTACTTC
>TRBV7-9|TRBD1|TRBJ1-1|NA
CASSEGQRNTEAFF
TGTGCCAGCAGCGAGGGACAGAGGAACACTGAAGCTTTCTTT
>TRBV10-2|NA|TRBJ1-5|NA
CASSDTGNQPQHF
TGCGCCAGCAGTGACACAGGGAATCAGCCCCAGCATTTT
>TRBV6-1|TRBD1|TRBJ1-4|medium-sized
CASSEGQGNEKLFF
TGTGCCAGCAGTGAAGGACAGGGTAATGAAAAACTGTTTTTT
>TRBV29-1|NA|TRBJ2-5|NA
CSVEAGRRETQYF
TGCAGCGTTGAAGCGGGGCGAAGGGAGACCCAGTACTTC
>TRBV2|NA|TRBJ1-3|NA
CASSAGPGNTIYF
TGTGCCAGCAGTGCTGGCCCTGGAAACACCATATATTTT
>TRBV6-6|NA|TRBJ1-2|NA
CASSPAEGGYGYTF
TGTGCCAGCAGCCCGGCGGAGGGGGGCTATGGCTACACCTTC
>TRBV27|TRBD1|TRBJ2-5|NA
CASSVRGRGETQYF
TGTGCCAGCAGTGTCAGGGGGCGCGGAGAGACCCAGTACTTC
>TRBV6-1|NA|TRBJ2-1|NA
CASVSGGWDNEQFF
TGTGCCAGCGTCTCTGGGGGGTGGGACAATGAGCAGTTCTTC
>TRBV5-1|TRBD2|TRBJ2-3|medium-sized
CASSEGLAPDTQYF
TGCGCCAGCAGCGAGGGACTAGCCCCAGATACGCAGTATTTT
>TRBV4-2|TRBD1|TRBJ1-1|few
CASRHSRGAEAFF
TGTGCCAGCAGACATTCCAGGGGGGCTGAAGCTTTCTTT
>TRBV27|NA|TRBJ2-3|once
CASSLSPRPDTQYF
TGTGCCAGCAGTTTATCGCCTAGACCCGATACGCAGTATTTT
>TRBV25-1|NA|TRBJ2-3|NA
CASSEGTKEADTQYF
TGTGCCAGCAGTGAAGGCACAAAAGAGGCAGATACGCAGTATTTT
>TRBV19|TRBD1|TRBJ1-2|NA
CASSKPTTGDYGYTF
TGTGCCAGTAGTAAACCTACGACAGGGGACTATGGCTACACCTTC
>TRBV6-6|NA|TRBJ2-1|NA
CASSPVGGRYNEQFF
TGTGCCAGCAGCCCCGTGGGGGGTCGGTACAATGAGCAGTTCTTC
>TRBV29-1|TRBD1|TRBJ2-2|NA
CSVLDRGRWPYTGELFF
TGCAGCGTTCTTGACAGGGGGCGTTGGCCCTACACCGGGGAGCTGTTTTTT
>TRBV6-6|NA|TRBJ2-7|few
CASSLQGVIHEQYF
TGTGCCAGCAGTTTACAGGGTGTTATCCACGAGCAGTACTTC
>TRBV29-1|TRBD2|TRBJ2-3|once
CSVVGSGTFGTDTQYF
TGCAGCGTCGTGGGTAGCGGGACCTTTGGCACAGATACGCAGTATTTT
>TRBV10-3|TRBD2|TRBJ2-3|NA
CAINTGTSGSDTQYF
TGTGCCATCAACACCGGGACTAGCGGGAGTGATACGCAGTATTTT
>TRBV4-3|NA|TRBJ2-2|NA
CASSQDRIPGELFF
TGCGCCAGCAGCCAAGATAGGATACCCGGGGAGCTGTTTTTT
>TRBV28|TRBD1|TRBJ2-7|few
CASSRPGTGAKKNSYEQYF
TGTGCCAGCAGCCGACCCGGGACAGGGGCAAAGAAGAACTCCTACGAGCAGTACTTC
>TRBV28|NA|TRBJ2-3|NA
CASSLGIKWRAAEPTDTQYF
TGTGCCAGCAGTCTCGGGATTAAGTGGCGGGCCGCTGAGCCCACAGATACGCAGTATTTT
>TRBV18|NA|TRBJ2-5|NA
CASSFQETQYF
TGTGCCAGCTCGTTTCAAGAGACCCAGTACTTC
>TRBV11-2|NA|TRBJ1-1|few
CASSLIGGGNTEAFF
TGTGCCAGCAGCCTCATTGGTGGGGGAAACACTGAAGCTTTCTTT
>TRBV5-1|NA|TRBJ1-2|NA
CASSLSGVSQISTANYGYTF
TGCGCCAGCAGCTTATCAGGTGTTTCCCAAATATCCACAGCTAACTATGGCTACACCTTC